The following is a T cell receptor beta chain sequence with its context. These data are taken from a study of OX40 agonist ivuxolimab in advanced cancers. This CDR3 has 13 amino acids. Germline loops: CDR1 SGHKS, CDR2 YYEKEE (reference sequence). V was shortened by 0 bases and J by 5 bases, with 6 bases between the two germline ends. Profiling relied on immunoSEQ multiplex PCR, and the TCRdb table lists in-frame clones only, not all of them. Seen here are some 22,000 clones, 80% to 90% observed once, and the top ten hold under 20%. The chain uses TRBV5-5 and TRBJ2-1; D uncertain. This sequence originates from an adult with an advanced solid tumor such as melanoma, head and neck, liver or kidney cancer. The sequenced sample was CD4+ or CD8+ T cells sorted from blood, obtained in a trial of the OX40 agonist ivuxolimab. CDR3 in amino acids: CASSLEGNNEQFF. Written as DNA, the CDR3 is TGTGCCAGCAGCTTGGAGGGAAACAATGAGCAGTTCTTC.